A single sample gave rise to the 28 T cell receptor beta chains below, sequenced in a study of T cell repertoires in cytomegalovirus infection. Each CDR3 protein is one row after TCRdb ran MiXCR on the reads. This sample yields fewer than 850,000 distinct CDR3 sequences, of which roughly 29% are seen a single time; roughly 13% belongs to the top ten. These receptors' targets are unknown. The material sequenced was cultured CD8+ T cells from PBMCs, taken from culture after CMV antigen stimulation. These receptors all stem from a human donor in good health (CMV status not recorded). Some clones in this sample may be carry-over from other donors' samples.

This clonotype came up many times. The chain is built from TRBV7-6 and TRBJ1-5; tentative D call: TRBD1 (6 bases). The CDR3 is made up of 16 amino acids. The V gene's germline CDR1 is SGHVS and CDR2 FNYEAQ. V lost 4 bases to trimming and J lost 1 base, with 14 bases between them. CDR3 amino acids: CASSSLKGVSNQPQHF. Written as DNA, the CDR3 is TGTGCCAGCAGCTCCCTGAAGGGGGTAAGCAATCAGCCCCAGCATTTT.

V gene TRBV12-5 combines with J gene TRBJ1-5, with a weak D call TRBD1 (6 bases). Germline assignment: CDR1 LGHNT and CDR2 FRNRAP. Trimming removed 3 bases at V and 0 bases at J, with 21 bases between. The CDR3 extends over 19 amino acids. CDR3 bases: TGTGCTAGTGGTTTTGTGGCAGGGGTAGGAGATTATAGCAATCAGCCCCAGCATTTT. It encodes CASGFVAGVGDYSNQPQHF.

This clonotype showed up just a few times. The J gene is TRBJ2-6, the V gene TRBV29-1, with D possibly TRBD1 on 7 matching bases. Germline-derived CDR1 and CDR2 are SQVTM and ANQGSEA. V was clipped by 4 bases and J by 3 bases, with 19 bases between them. The CDR3 consists of 17 residues. The CDR3 DNA follows: TGCAGCGTTGCCCTAACAGGGGACTCGAGTGGGGCCAACGTCCTGACTTTC. This encodes CSVALTGDSSGANVLTF.

CDR3: CASSLEIGRSNEQFF. The CDR3 nucleotides are TGTGCCAGCAGCTTGGAGATTGGGCGCAGCAATGAGCAGTTCTTC. V usage is TRBV5-5 and J usage is TRBJ2-1; D gene ambiguous. Trimming pared 0 bases from V and 6 bases from J, leaving 13 bases between. From germline, CDR1 is SGHKS and CDR2 YYEKEE (reference sequence). CDR3 size: 15 residues.

The gene calls are TRBV15 and TRBJ1-1; the D is unclear. Germline values: CDR1 LNHNV, CDR2 YYDKDF (reference sequence). V was trimmed by 1 base and J by 1 base, leaving 10 bases between them. The CDR3 length is 15 residues. CDR3 in DNA: TGTGCCACCAGCAGAGCTGACACCTCGAACACTGAAGCTTTCTTT. Translation: CATSRADTSNTEAFF.

V usage is TRBV14 and J usage is TRBJ2-6; 9 bases line up with TRBD1. CDR1 is SGHDN, CDR2 FVKESK, per germline. J lost 2 bases, V lost 2 bases, and 10 bases had no gene match. CDR3 size: 19 residues. The CDR3 DNA reads as TGTGCCAGCAGCCAATCATCCGGGACAGGGAACACTGGGGCCAACGTCCTGACTTTC. Amino acids: CASSQSSGTGNTGANVLTF.

The chain combines TRBV7-9 with TRBJ1-2; D remains ambiguous. V lost 8 bases and J 8 bases, leaving 18 bases between the germline ends. CDR1 and CDR2 (germline): SEHNR, FQNEAQ (reference sequence). This CDR3 has 13 residues. The CDR3 spells CASLLHPARGYTF. For the CDR3, the DNA is TGTGCCAGCCTTCTACACCCGGCTAGGGGCTACACCTTC.

Ten or more counts support this clonotype. The CDR3 is CASSSPDSYNEQFF. The CDR3, as DNA: TGTGCCAGCAGCTCACCCGACAGTTACAATGAGCAGTTCTTC. V usage is TRBV7-2 and J usage is TRBJ2-1; weak D call: TRBD1 (5 bases). CDR3 size: 14 residues. Germline values: CDR1 SGHTA, CDR2 FQGNSA. With 4 bases removed from V and 4 bases from J, the gap between germline ends came to 11 bases.

This sequence joins TRBV14 and TRBJ2-1; 9 nucleotides line up with TRBD2. This CDR3 is built from 16 residues. Germline-derived CDR1 and CDR2 are SGHDN and FVKESK. Trimming removed 4 bases from V and 4 bases from J; junction bases left unmatched: 8. CDR3 nucleotide sequence: TGTGCCAGCAGCCGAAGGGCTAGCGGGGTGTACAATGAGCAGTTCTTC. Protein sequence: CASSRRASGVYNEQFF. Supplemented by reference TRBV14 and TRBJ2-1, the full variable domain reads EAGVTQFPSHSVIEKGQTVTLRCDPISGHDNLYWYRRVMGKEIKFLLHFVKESKQDESGMPNNRFLAERTGGTYSTLKVQPAELEDSGVYFCASSRRASGVYNEQFFGPGTRLTVL.

This rearrangement joins TRBV20-1 to TRBJ2-7; 8 nucleotides align to TRBD2. The CDR3 has 14 amino acids. Trimming cost V 5 bases and J 0 bases; bases outside gene matches: 6. Germline V lookup: CDR1 DFQATT, CDR2 SNEGSKA (reference sequence). In DNA form, the CDR3 reads TGCAGTGCTGTTAGCGGGGTTAGCTCCTACGAGCAGTACGTC. Translation: CSAVSGVSSYEQYV.

This clonotype was seen a few times. The V call is TRBV10-3, the J call TRBJ2-1; 13 bases are shared with TRBD2. The V gene's germline CDR1 is ENHRY and CDR2 SYGVKD. The CDR3 is 15 residues long. The V gene end was trimmed by 8 bases and the J gene end by 8 bases; junction bases not matched to a gene: 9. The CDR3 here is CAISELAGGPDEQFF. DNA of the CDR3: TGTGCCATCTCCGAACTAGCGGGGGGGCCCGATGAGCAGTTCTTC.

J is TRBJ1-1 and V is TRBV2; D not certain. Germline CDR1 and CDR2: SNHLY and FYNNEI. The CDR3 has 12 amino acids. With 2 bases removed from V and 4 bases from J, the gap between germline ends came to 5 bases. CDR3 amino acids: CASSEPATEAFF. The CDR3 DNA reads as TGTGCCAGCAGTGAACCTGCCACTGAAGCTTTCTTT.

This clonotype has more than one count but fewer than ten. V is TRBV6-2 or TRBV6-3 and J is TRBJ2-7, with 8 bases lining up with TRBD1. The CDR3 extends over 17 amino acids. J gave up 3 bases and V 2 bases, and 12 bases lay outside the gene matches. Germline CDR1 MNHEY, CDR2 SVGEGT. CDR3 sequence: CASSYRQGPHPLYEQYV. CDR3 coding DNA: TGTGCCAGCAGTTACCGACAGGGGCCCCACCCGCTCTACGAGCAGTACGTC.

This clonotype was counted only a few times. The chain couples TRBV20-1 to TRBJ2-7; tentative D call: TRBD1 (6 bases). Germline V CDR1 and CDR2: DFQATT, SNEGSKA (reference sequence). The CDR3 runs 13 residues. The ends were cut back, 3 bases at V and 12 bases at J, with 21 bases in the middle. Here the CDR3 reads CSAREQGSARGYF. The DNA for the CDR3 is TGCAGTGCTAGGGAACAGGGATCAGCCCGAGGGTACTTC.

V and J are TRBV9 and TRBJ1-5; D is unclear. The germline CDR1 and CDR2 sequences are SGDLS and YYNGEE. The CDR3 has 13 residues. Trimming removed 5 bases from V and 2 bases from J, with 8 bases in between. CDR3 DNA sequence: TGTGCCAGCAGTTCGGTTGGCAATCAGCCCCAGCATTTT. It is translated as CASSSVGNQPQHF.

The V gene is TRBV15, the J gene TRBJ1-5; tentatively, D is TRBD1 (6 bases). Per the germline V gene, CDR1 is LNHNV and CDR2 is YYDKDF (reference sequence). Trimming took 3 bases from V and 6 from J, leaving 12 bases between them. This CDR3 is 14 amino acids long. The CDR3 is CATSSSRGVQPQHF. DNA of the CDR3: TGTGCCACCAGCAGTTCCAGGGGTGTTCAGCCCCAGCATTTT.

This chain connects TRBV4-1 to TRBJ2-5, with D possibly TRBD2 on 7 matching bases. This CDR3 contains 15 residues. V lost 2 bases, J lost 5 bases, and 15 bases lay in between. Germline lookup yields CDR1 MGHRA and CDR2 YSYEKL. This CDR3 is CASSQRGGARETQYF. CDR3 in DNA: TGCGCCAGCAGCCAACGAGGGGGGGCTCGGGAGACCCAGTACTTC.

The CDR3 loop reads CASSQAFSETDTQYF. DNA for the CDR3: TGCGCCAGCAGCCAAGCATTTTCTGAGACAGATACGCAGTATTTT. This chain uses TRBV4-1 with TRBJ2-3; D not certain. CDR1 MGHRA and CDR2 YSYEKL come from the germline V gene. Trimming cost V 1 base and J 3 bases, with 11 bases left between them. This CDR3 has 15 amino acids.

The genes are TRBV12-5 and TRBJ1-1, with D possibly matching TRBD1 (6 bases). Germline-derived CDR1 and CDR2 are LGHNT and FRNRAP. This CDR3 has 15 residues. V lost 0 bases, J lost 6 bases, and 14 bases lay in between. DNA for the CDR3: TGTGCTAGTGGTTTGGTGGGGGGGCCAGGGGCTGAAGCTTTCTTT. This gives the protein CASGLVGGPGAEAFF.

This clonotype was counted between two and nine times. The CDR3 sequence: CASRGLAGEETQYF. CDR3 DNA sequence: TGTGCCAGCAGGGGACTAGCGGGGGAAGAGACCCAGTACTTC. The genes are TRBV12-3 or TRBV12-4 and TRBJ2-5; 14 positions agree with TRBD2. V dropped 6 bases and J dropped 3; count of bases not matched to a gene: 0. The CDR3 length is 14 residues.

This clonotype was recorded many times. V gene TRBV7-2 combines with J gene TRBJ1-2; possible D gene TRBD1, 6 bases. V was shortened by 4 bases and J by 5 bases, with 11 bases between the two germline ends. The CDR3 runs to 13 residues. Germline CDR1 and CDR2: SGHTA and FQGNSA. CDR3 loop: CASSSTTGYGYTF. The CDR3 nucleotides read TGTGCCAGCAGCTCTACGACAGGATATGGCTACACCTTC.

V gene TRBV20-1 combines with J gene TRBJ1-1, with 8 bases fitting TRBD1. This CDR3 region has 20 residues. Germline CDR1 is DFQATT and CDR2 is SNEGSKA (reference sequence). Trimming at V came to 2 bases and at J to 1 base, leaving 21 bases not matched to a gene. CDR3 region: CSARPDVRLGQDRRNTEAFF. Here the CDR3 DNA reads TGCAGTGCTAGACCAGATGTCCGCCTGGGACAGGACCGCCGGAACACTGAAGCTTTCTTT.

The sample holds a few counts of this clonotype. The CDR3 protein is CASGLPQINTEAFF. CDR3 in DNA: TGTGCTAGTGGTTTGCCACAGATAAACACTGAAGCTTTCTTT. The chain carries TRBV12-5 and TRBJ1-1, with D unresolved. Trimming shortened V by 2 bases and J by 2 bases, and 9 bases separated the two germline ends. This CDR3 has 14 residues. Germline-derived CDR1 and CDR2 are LGHNT and FRNRAP.

The chain is built from TRBV4-3 and TRBJ1-2; the D is unclear. The V gene lost 0 bases and the J gene lost 6 bases, with 17 bases spanning the gap. The CDR3 runs 16 residues. Germline V lookup: CDR1 LGHNA, CDR2 YSLEER. CDR3 region: CASSQEVTRMRDGYTF. The CDR3 DNA is TGCGCCAGCAGCCAAGAAGTGACAAGGATGCGGGATGGCTACACCTTC.

In its sample, this clonotype was seen many times. V gene TRBV7-8 combines with J gene TRBJ2-5, with unresolved D. Germline V CDR1 and CDR2: SGHVS, FQNEAQ. CDR3 length: 11 amino acids. The V gene lost 5 bases and the J gene lost 2 bases, with 3 bases spanning the gap. CDR3 region: CASSNQETQYF. DNA of the CDR3: TGTGCCAGCAGCAATCAAGAGACCCAGTACTTC.

The CDR3 protein is CASSRGAVAKKLFF. The CDR3, as DNA: TGTGCCAGTAGCCGGGGGGCTGTTGCGAAAAAACTGTTTTTT. V and J are TRBV19 and TRBJ1-4, with D possibly being TRBD1 (6 bases). V lost 6 bases and J lost 9, with 17 bases in between. Germline loops: CDR1 LNHDA, CDR2 SQIVND (reference sequence). The CDR3 has 14 amino acids.

This rearrangement joins TRBV11-1 to TRBJ1-1, with D possibly being TRBD1 (5 bases). From germline, CDR1 is SGHAT and CDR2 FQDESV (reference sequence). The CDR3 consists of 12 residues. Trimming cost V 3 bases and J 7 bases, with 9 bases left between them. The CDR3 is CASSFATVEAFF. In nucleotides, the CDR3 is TGTGCCAGCAGCTTCGCGACAGTTGAAGCTTTCTTT. Combining the CDR3 with reference TRBV11-1 and TRBJ1-1 gives the whole variable domain EAEVAQSPRYKITEKSQAVAFWCDPISGHATLYWYRQILGQGPELLVQFQDESVVDDSQLPKDRFSAERLKGVDSTLKIQPAELGDSAMYLCASSFATVEAFFGQGTRLTVV.

This clonotype was observed a few times. V gene TRBV27 combines with J gene TRBJ2-7; D tentatively reads TRBD1 or TRBD2 (5 bases each). Trimming removed 3 bases at V and 5 bases at J, with 26 bases between. The CDR3 covers 18 residues. CDR1 and CDR2 (germline): MNHEY, SMNVEV (reference sequence). CDR3 in DNA: TGTGCCAGCAGTTTTCGGATACCGCTAGGAGCTGGGGGAAACGAGCAGTACGTC. Amino acids: CASSFRIPLGAGGNEQYV.